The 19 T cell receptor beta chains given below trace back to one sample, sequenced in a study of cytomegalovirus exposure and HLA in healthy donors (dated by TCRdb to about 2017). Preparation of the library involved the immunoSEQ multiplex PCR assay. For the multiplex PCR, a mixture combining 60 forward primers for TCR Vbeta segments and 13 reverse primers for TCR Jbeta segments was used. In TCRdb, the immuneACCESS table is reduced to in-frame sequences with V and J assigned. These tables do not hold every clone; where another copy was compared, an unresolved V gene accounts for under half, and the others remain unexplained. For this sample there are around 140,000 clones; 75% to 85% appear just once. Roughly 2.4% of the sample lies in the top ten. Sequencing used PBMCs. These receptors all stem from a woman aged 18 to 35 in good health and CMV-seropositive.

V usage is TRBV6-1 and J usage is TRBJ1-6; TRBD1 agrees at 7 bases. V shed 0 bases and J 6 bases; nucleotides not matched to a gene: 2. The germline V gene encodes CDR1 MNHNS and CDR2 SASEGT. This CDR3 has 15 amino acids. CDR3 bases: TGTGCCAGCAGTGAAGCGAGGACAGGTAATTCACCCCTCCACTTT. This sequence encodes CASSEARTGNSPLHF.

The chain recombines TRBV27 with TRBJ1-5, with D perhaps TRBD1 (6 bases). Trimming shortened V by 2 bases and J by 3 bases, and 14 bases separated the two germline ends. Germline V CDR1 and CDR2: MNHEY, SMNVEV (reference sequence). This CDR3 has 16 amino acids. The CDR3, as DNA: TGTGCCAGCAGTTTAAAGGCAGGGGTGGCCAATCAGCCCCAGCATTTT. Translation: CASSLKAGVANQPQHF.

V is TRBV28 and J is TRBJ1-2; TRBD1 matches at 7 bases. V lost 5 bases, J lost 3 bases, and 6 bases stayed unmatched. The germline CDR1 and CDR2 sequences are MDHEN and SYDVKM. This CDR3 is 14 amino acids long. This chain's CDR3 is CASSPWTGDYGYTF. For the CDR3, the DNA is TGTGCCAGCAGTCCTTGGACAGGAGACTATGGCTACACCTTC.

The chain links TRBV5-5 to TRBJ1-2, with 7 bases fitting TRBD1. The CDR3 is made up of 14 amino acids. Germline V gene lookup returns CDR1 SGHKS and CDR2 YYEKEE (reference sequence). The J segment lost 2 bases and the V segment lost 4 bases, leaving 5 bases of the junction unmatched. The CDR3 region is CASSQDRANYGYTF. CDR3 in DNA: TGTGCCAGCAGCCAAGACAGGGCGAACTATGGCTACACCTTC.

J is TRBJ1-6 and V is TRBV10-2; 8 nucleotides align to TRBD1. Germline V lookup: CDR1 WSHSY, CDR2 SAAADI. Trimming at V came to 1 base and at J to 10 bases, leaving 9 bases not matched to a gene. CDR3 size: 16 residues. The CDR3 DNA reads TGCGCCAGCAGTGAGTTCCGGACAGGGCTAGGGTCACCCCTCCACTTT. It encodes CASSEFRTGLGSPLHF.

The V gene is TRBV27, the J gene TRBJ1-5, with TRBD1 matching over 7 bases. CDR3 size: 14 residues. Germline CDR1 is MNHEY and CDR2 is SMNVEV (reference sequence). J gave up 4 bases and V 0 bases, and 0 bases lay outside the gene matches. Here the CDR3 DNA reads TGTGCCAGCAGTTTATCGACAGGGAATCAGCCCCAGCATTTT. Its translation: CASSLSTGNQPQHF.

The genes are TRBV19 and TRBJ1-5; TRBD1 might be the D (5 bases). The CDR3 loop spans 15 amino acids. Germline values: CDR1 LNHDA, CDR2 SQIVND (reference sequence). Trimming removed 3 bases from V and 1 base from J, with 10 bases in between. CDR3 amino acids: CASSMGGWSNQPQHF. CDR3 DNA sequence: TGTGCCAGTAGTATGGGGGGATGGAGCAATCAGCCCCAGCATTTT.

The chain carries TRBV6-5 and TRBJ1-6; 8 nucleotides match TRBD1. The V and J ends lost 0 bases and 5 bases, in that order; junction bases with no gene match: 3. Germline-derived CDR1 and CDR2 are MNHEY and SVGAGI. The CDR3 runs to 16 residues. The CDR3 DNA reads TGTGCCAGCAGTTACTCGTGGACAGGGAATAATTCACCCCTCCACTTT. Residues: CASSYSWTGNNSPLHF.

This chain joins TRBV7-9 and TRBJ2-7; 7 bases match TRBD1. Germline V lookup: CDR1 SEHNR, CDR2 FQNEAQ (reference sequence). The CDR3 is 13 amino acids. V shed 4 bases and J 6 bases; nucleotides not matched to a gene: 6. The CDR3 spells CASSSPGQVEQYF. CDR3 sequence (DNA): TGTGCCAGCAGCTCCCCCGGACAGGTCGAGCAGTACTTC.

The CDR3 region has the DNA TGTGCCAGTCAGGGACAGGGAGACAATCAGCCCCAGCATTTT. This codes for CASQGQGDNQPQHF. J is TRBJ1-5 and V is TRBV6-6; 9 positions match TRBD1. CDR1 is MNHNY and CDR2 is SVGAGI in the germline V gene (reference sequence). With 9 bases clipped from V and 3 bases from J, the junction kept 6 bases outside the gene matches. This CDR3 contains 14 residues.

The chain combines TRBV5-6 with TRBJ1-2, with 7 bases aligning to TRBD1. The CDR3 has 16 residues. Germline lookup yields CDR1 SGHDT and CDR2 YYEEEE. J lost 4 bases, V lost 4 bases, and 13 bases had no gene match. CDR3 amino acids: CASSLRDREFFYGYTF. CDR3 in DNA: TGTGCCAGCAGCCTTAGGGACAGAGAATTTTTCTATGGCTACACCTTC.

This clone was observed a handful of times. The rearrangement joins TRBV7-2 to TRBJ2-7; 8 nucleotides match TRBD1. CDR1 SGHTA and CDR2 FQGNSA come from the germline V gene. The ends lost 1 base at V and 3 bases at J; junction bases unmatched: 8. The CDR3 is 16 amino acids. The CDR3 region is CASSLGSGQALYEQYF. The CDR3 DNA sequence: TGTGCCAGCAGCTTAGGATCGGGACAGGCGCTCTACGAGCAGTACTTC.

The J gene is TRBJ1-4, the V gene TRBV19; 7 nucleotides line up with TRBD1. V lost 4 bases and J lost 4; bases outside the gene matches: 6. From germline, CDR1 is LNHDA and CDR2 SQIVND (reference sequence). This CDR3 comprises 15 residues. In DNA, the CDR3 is TGTGCCAGTAGTAGGCTCGGGACAGTTAATGAAAAACTGTTTTTT. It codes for CASSRLGTVNEKLFF.

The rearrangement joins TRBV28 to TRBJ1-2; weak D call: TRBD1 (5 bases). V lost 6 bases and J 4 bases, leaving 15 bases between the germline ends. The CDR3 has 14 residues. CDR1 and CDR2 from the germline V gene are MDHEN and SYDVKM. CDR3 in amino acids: CASRTRGVGYGYTF. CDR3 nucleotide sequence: TGTGCCAGCAGAACCCGGGGGGTCGGCTATGGCTACACCTTC.

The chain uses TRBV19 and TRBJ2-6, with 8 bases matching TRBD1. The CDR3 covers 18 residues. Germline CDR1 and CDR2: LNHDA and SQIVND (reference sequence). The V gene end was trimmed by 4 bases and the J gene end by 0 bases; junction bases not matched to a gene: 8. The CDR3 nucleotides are TGTGCCAGTAGTAGGACAGGGAATCCCCACTCTGGGGCCAACGTCCTGACTTTC. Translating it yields CASSRTGNPHSGANVLTF.

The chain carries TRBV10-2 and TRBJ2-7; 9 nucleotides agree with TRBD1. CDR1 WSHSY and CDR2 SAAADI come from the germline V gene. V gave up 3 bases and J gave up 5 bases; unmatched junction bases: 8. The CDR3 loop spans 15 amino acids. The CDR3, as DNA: TGCGCCAGCAGTGACCCCCGGGACAGGGATCACGAGCAGTACTTC. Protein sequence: CASSDPRDRDHEQYF.

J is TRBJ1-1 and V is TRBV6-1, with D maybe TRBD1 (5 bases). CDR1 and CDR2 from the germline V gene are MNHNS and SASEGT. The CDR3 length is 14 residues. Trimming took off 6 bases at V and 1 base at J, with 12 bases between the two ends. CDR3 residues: CASSRDSSNTEAFF. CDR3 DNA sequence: TGTGCCAGCAGCCGAGACAGCTCGAACACTGAAGCTTTCTTT.

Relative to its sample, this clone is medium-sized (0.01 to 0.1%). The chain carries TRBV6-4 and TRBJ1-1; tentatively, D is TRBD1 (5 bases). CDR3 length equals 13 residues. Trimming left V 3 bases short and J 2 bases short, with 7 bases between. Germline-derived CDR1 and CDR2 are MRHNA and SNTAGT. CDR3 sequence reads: CASSEQENTEAFF. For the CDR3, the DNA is TGTGCCAGCAGTGAACAGGAAAACACTGAAGCTTTCTTT.

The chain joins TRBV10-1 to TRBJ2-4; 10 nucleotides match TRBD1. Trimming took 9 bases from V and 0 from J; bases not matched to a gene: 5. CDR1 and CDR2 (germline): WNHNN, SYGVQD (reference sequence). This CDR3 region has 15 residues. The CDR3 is CARTGTGVAKNIQYF. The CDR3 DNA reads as TGCGCCAGAACCGGGACAGGGGTAGCCAAAAACATTCAGTACTTC.